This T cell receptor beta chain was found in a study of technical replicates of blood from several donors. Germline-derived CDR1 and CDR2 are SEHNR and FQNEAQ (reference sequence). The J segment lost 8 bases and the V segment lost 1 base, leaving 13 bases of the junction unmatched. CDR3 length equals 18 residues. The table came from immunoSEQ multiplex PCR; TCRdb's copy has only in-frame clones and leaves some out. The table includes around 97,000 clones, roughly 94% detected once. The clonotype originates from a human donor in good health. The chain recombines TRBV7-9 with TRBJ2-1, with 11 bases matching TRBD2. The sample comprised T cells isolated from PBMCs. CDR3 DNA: TGTGCCAGCAGCTTAGTTCCTGTAGCGGGAGGGGGCCGAGATGAGCAGTTCTTC. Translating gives CASSLVPVAGGGRDEQFF. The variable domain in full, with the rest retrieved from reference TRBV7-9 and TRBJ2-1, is DTGVSQNPRHKITKRGQNVTFRCDPISEHNRLYWYRQTLGQGPEFLTYFQNEAQLEKSRLLSDRFSAERPKGSFSTLEIQRTEQGDSAMYLCASSLVPVAGGGRDEQFFGPGTRLTVL.